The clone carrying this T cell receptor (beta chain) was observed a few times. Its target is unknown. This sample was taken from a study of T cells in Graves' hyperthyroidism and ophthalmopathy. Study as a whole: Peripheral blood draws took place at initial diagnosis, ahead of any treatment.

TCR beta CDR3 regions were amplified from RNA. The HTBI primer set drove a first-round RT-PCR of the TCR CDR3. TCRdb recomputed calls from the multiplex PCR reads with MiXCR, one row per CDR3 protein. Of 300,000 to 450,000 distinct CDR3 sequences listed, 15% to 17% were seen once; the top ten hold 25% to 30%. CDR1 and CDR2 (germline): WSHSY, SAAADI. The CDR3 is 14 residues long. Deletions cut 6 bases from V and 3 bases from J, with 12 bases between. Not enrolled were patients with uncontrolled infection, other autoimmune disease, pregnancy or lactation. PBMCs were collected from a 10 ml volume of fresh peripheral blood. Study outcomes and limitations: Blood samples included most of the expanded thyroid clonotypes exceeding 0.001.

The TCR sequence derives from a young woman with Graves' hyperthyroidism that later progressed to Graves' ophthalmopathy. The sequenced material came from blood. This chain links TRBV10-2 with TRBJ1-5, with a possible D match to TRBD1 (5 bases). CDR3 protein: CASRQVGDNQPQHF. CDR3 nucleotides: TGCGCCAGCAGACAGGTGGGGGACAATCAGCCCCAGCATTTT.